A selection of T cell receptor beta chains follows, all from one sample in a study of blood T cells in healthy people across ages. TCRdb reprocessed the 5' RACE reads with MiXCR, giving one entry per CDR3 protein. Here the sample spans about 640,000 distinct CDR3 sequences, about 30% being singletons. The sequenced material came from blood. These TCRs come from a woman older than 75 in good health. Each CDR3 is given with its conserved first and last residue. The D gene is left open where the match is weak. Not every row has a clone size; where given, it reads once, few, many or a size class.

TRBJ1-3 TRBV10-3 few TRBD1 TGTGCCATCAGGGGACAGGGGGCTTCAGGAAACACCATATATTTT CAIRGQGASGNTIYF
TRBJ2-1 TRBV20-1 NA NA TGCAGTGCTCCTAGGGGCGCTTACAATGAGCAGTTCTTC CSAPRGAYNEQFF
TRBJ2-7 TRBV12-3/TRBV12-4 many NA TGTGCCAGCAGAGGCGGGACCTACGAGCAGTACTTC CASRGGTYEQYF
TRBJ2-7 TRBV5-1 NA TRBD1 TGCGCCAGCAGCTTGGTTCGGGGACAGGGTATCACCTACGAGCAGTACTTC CASSLVRGQGITYEQYF
TRBJ2-7 TRBV29-1 many TRBD1 TGCAGCGCCGTGACCGGGACAGGGGTAAGGTACGAGCAGTACTTC CSAVTGTGVRYEQYF
TRBJ2-3 TRBV2 many NA TGTGCCAGCAGGGCCCCAGGCACAGATACGCAGTATTTT CASRAPGTDTQYF
TRBJ2-1 TRBV3-1 few NA TGTGCCAGCAGCCCCCTAGGTACCTACAATGAGCAGTTCTTC CASSPLGTYNEQFF
TRBJ2-7 TRBV30 NA TRBD1 TGTGCCTGGAGGACAGGGAATCCCTACGAGCAGTACTTC CAWRTGNPYEQYF
TRBJ1-6 TRBV7-9 NA TRBD1 TGTGCCAGCAGCTTAGACCCGGGACAGGGGCATTCACCCCCCCACTTT CASSLDPGQGHSPPHF
TRBJ1-3 TRBV9 few NA TGTGCCAGCAGCCCCTGGCTGAGCTCTGGAAACACCATATATTTT CASSPWLSSGNTIYF
TRBJ2-7 TRBV15 many TRBD1 TGTGCCACCAGCAGAGCTGGGACAGGGATGAACGAGCAGTACTTC CATSRAGTGMNEQYF
TRBJ1-1 TRBV5-1 many NA TGCGCCAGCAGCTTCGGCCCGTTGAACACTGAAGCTTTCTTT CASSFGPLNTEAFF